Below, one T cell receptor beta chain is given with its context. This sample was taken from a study of OX40 agonist ivuxolimab in advanced cancers. Background on the study: Ivuxolimab, an agonistic anti-OX40 (CD134) antibody, was given to patients. Intravenous ivuxolimab was administered to patients every 2 weeks at 0.01 to 10 mg/kg.

Exclusion applied to patients with autoimmune disease history or systemic immunosuppression. The length of the CDR3 is 16 residues. Germline V gene data show CDR1 as MNHEY and CDR2 as SMNVEV (reference sequence). Trimming left V 5 bases short and J 6 bases short, with 23 bases between. The protocol was immunoSEQ multiplex PCR, while the TCRdb copy is restricted to in-frame clones and leaves out a portion. The sample lists roughly 93,000 clones; approximately 84% were seen once. The sample was CD4+ or CD8+ T cells sorted from blood, taken in a trial of the OX40 agonist ivuxolimab. The rearrangement joins TRBV27 to TRBJ2-7; D could derive from TRBD1 or TRBD2 (5 bases each). The TCR sequence derives from an adult with an advanced solid tumor such as melanoma, head and neck, liver or kidney cancer. CDR3 protein: CASSRAGVQGKVEQYF. The CDR3 bases are TGTGCCAGCAGTCGGGCCGGGGTCCAGGGAAAGGTCGAGCAGTACTTC.